These 29 T cell receptor beta chains came from one sample sequenced in a study of T cell changes during pregnancy in multiple sclerosis. The repertoire was sequenced with immunoSEQ multiplex PCR; TCRdb's copy has only in-frame clones and lacks some. The repertoire has about 44,000 clones, roughly nine tenths of them found once; the top ten carry roughly 1.2%. The sample here was CD4+ T cells from peripheral blood mononuclear cells, taken after pregnancy. These receptors all stem from a female donor with multiple sclerosis, enrolled in a pregnancy study.

The J gene is TRBJ2-1, the V gene TRBV5-1; no definite D call. Germline V gene data show CDR1 as SGHRS and CDR2 as YFSETQ. This CDR3 is 13 amino acids long. The V end lost 2 bases, the J end lost 3 bases, and 6 bases lay between the germline ends. The CDR3 nucleotides read TGCGCCAGCAGCTTCGGGTACTACAATGAGCAGTTCTTC. Protein product: CASSFGYYNEQFF. Full variable domain (missing parts from reference TRBV5-1 and TRBJ2-1): KAGVTQTPRYLIKTRGQQVTLSCSPISGHRSVSWYQQTPGQGLQFLFEYFSETQRNKGNFPGRFSGRQFSNSRSEMNVSTLELGDSALYLCASSFGYYNEQFFGPGTRLTVL.

The rearrangement links TRBV18 to TRBJ2-7; TRBD1 agrees at 9 bases. Unmatched junction bases numbered 7, after V lost 4 bases and J lost 6 bases. Germline CDR1 reads KGHSH; CDR2 reads LQKENI. This CDR3 has 14 amino acids. CDR3 amino acids: CASSRRDRDAEQYF. Written as DNA, the CDR3 is TGTGCCAGCTCACGCAGGGACAGGGATGCCGAGCAGTACTTC.

This clone has a single count. The chain carries TRBV7-9 and TRBJ1-2; 9 bases are a match to TRBD1. The V segment lost 5 bases and the J segment 6 bases; nucleotides outside the gene matches: 4. CDR1 is SEHNR and CDR2 is FQNEAQ in the germline V gene (reference sequence). This CDR3 region has 13 residues. The CDR3 bases are TGTGCCAGCAGCCTGGGACAGGGTCATGGCTACACCTTC. Its translation: CASSLGQGHGYTF. Variable domain in full (rest from reference TRBV7-9 and TRBJ1-2): DTGVSQNPRHKITKRGQNVTFRCDPISEHNRLYWYRQTLGQGPEFLTYFQNEAQLEKSRLLSDRFSAERPKGSFSTLEIQRTEQGDSAMYLCASSLGQGHGYTFGSGTRLTVV.

The chain carries TRBV5-6 and TRBJ2-1; possibly TRBD1 for D (6 bases). Trimming shortened V by 4 bases and J by 0 bases, and 11 bases separated the two germline ends. Germline lookup yields CDR1 SGHDT and CDR2 YYEEEE. The CDR3 sequence is 15 residues long. This CDR3 is CASSRQDSSYNEQFF. For the CDR3, the DNA is TGTGCCAGCAGCAGACAGGATAGCTCCTACAATGAGCAGTTCTTC.

The genes are TRBV18 and TRBJ2-4; TRBD1 is a possible D gene (6 bases). Trimming removed 0 bases at V and 7 bases at J, with 16 bases between. Germline V gene sequence: CDR1 KGHSH, CDR2 LQKENI. The CDR3 length is 16 residues. CDR3: CASSPPNRAEENIQYF. The CDR3 DNA reads as TGTGCCAGCTCACCACCGAACAGGGCCGAGGAGAACATTCAGTACTTC. Looking up the rest from reference TRBV18 and TRBJ2-4 gives the full variable domain: NAGVMQNPRHLVRRRGQEARLRCSPMKGHSHVYWYRQLPEEGLKFMVYLQKENIIDESGMPKERFSAEFPKEGPSILRIQQVVRGDSAAYFCASSPPNRAEENIQYFGAGTRLSVL.

The chain recombines TRBV19 with TRBJ1-2; 7 bases fit TRBD1. In germline, CDR1 is LNHDA, CDR2 SQIVND (reference sequence). The CDR3 has 12 residues. V lost 5 bases and J lost 6; bases outside the gene matches: 3. The chain's CDR3 is CASSLTGDGYTF. DNA of the CDR3: TGTGCCAGTAGTCTTACAGGGGATGGCTACACCTTC.

The chain joins TRBV18 to TRBJ2-3; D is possibly TRBD2 (6 bases). Looked up from germline, CDR1 is KGHSH and CDR2 is LQKENI. Trimming removed 6 bases at V and 1 base at J, with 11 bases between. The CDR3 contains 14 residues. The CDR3 loop is CASSSPSGTDTQYF. The CDR3, as DNA: TGTGCCAGCTCCTCCCCTAGCGGCACAGATACGCAGTATTTT.

This chain uses TRBV2 with TRBJ1-4; D might be TRBD1 (6 bases). The germline gives CDR1 SNHLY, CDR2 FYNNEI. The CDR3 spans 14 residues. V shed 6 bases and J shed 8 bases, with 16 bases lying between them. The CDR3 is CASRATGKSEKLFF. Written as DNA, the CDR3 is TGTGCCAGCAGAGCAACAGGGAAGTCCGAAAAACTGTTTTTT. The whole variable domain, remainder taken from reference TRBV2 and TRBJ1-4, is EPEVTQTPSHQVTQMGQEVILRCVPISNHLYFYWYRQILGQKVEFLVSFYNNEISEKSEIFDDQFSVERPDGSNFTLKIRSTKLEDSAMYFCASRATGKSEKLFFGSGTQLSVL.

The chain carries TRBV4-1 and TRBJ1-2; 8 nucleotides line up with TRBD1. Germline CDR1 MGHRA, CDR2 YSYEKL. V lost 0 bases and J lost 3; bases outside the gene matches: 6. The CDR3 contains 16 residues. CDR3 region: CASSQERTGQDYGYTF. CDR3 sequence (DNA): TGCGCCAGCAGCCAAGAAAGGACAGGGCAAGACTATGGCTACACCTTC.

This clone occurred a few times. This CDR3 reads CASGLVVGRNTGELFF. DNA for the CDR3: TGTGCTAGTGGTTTGGTGGTGGGGCGGAACACCGGGGAGCTGTTTTTT. The chain recombines TRBV12-5 with TRBJ2-2; possibly TRBD1 for D (5 bases). Between the trimmed V and J ends, which lost 0 bases and 1 base, there was a span of 9 bases. Per germline, CDR1 LGHNT and CDR2 FRNRAP. The CDR3 has 16 residues.

This chain connects TRBV28 to TRBJ2-1, with D tentatively TRBD2 (6 bases). Trimming cost V 6 bases and J 1 base, with 10 bases left between them. This CDR3 comprises 14 residues. The germline V gene encodes CDR1 MDHEN and CDR2 SYDVKM. CDR3 coding DNA: TGTGCCAGCAGCCCCAGCGGGTCCTACAATGAGCAGTTCTTC. Translating it yields CASSPSGSYNEQFF.

The V and J genes are TRBV7-2 and TRBJ2-7, with 9 bases matching TRBD1. V gave up 5 bases and J gave up 3 bases; unmatched junction bases: 8. CDR1 and CDR2 from the germline V gene are SGHTA and FQGNSA. CDR3 length: 15 residues. CDR3 amino acids: CASSPTAGQGYEQYF. For the CDR3, the DNA is TGTGCCAGCAGCCCCACCGCGGGACAGGGCTACGAGCAGTACTTC.

This clone was seen once. The chain joins TRBV11-3 to TRBJ2-3, with D possibly matching TRBD1 (5 bases). This CDR3 is 13 amino acids long. V lost 5 bases and J 12 bases, leaving 18 bases between the germline ends. The germline V gene has CDR1 SGHNT and CDR2 YENEEA. The CDR3 coding sequence is TGTGCCAGCAGCGGCGCGGAAGGGGTCCCTCAGTATTTT. As protein: CASSGAEGVPQYF.

This clone was recorded a few times. This sequence joins TRBV4-1 and TRBJ2-3, with TRBD1 matching 8 bases. This CDR3 is 16 amino acids long. V lost 0 bases, J lost 3 bases, and 5 bases stayed unmatched. Germline-derived CDR1 and CDR2 are MGHRA and YSYEKL. CDR3: CASSQEQTGVTDTQYF. CDR3 DNA: TGCGCCAGCAGCCAAGAGCAGACAGGGGTGACAGATACGCAGTATTTT.

The J gene is TRBJ2-6, the V gene TRBV19; D possibly corresponds to TRBD1 (6 bases). CDR1 is LNHDA, CDR2 SQIVND, per germline (reference sequence). This CDR3 region has 16 residues. The ends were cut back, 5 bases at V and 2 bases at J, with 13 bases in the middle. As DNA, the CDR3 is TGTGCCAGTAGTGCCCACAGGGTAACTGGGGCCAACGTCCTGACTTTC. Encoded protein: CASSAHRVTGANVLTF.

This rearrangement joins TRBV7-9 to TRBJ1-1; 7 nucleotides match TRBD1. V dropped 2 bases and J dropped 7; count of bases not matched to a gene: 4. The CDR3 length is 13 residues. Per the germline V gene, CDR1 is SEHNR and CDR2 is FQNEAQ (reference sequence). CDR3 residues: CASSLLQGNEAFF. The CDR3 DNA reads TGTGCCAGCAGCTTATTACAGGGGAATGAAGCTTTCTTT.

This clone was seen a handful of times. The CDR3 reads CASSLAGGEQYF. The CDR3 bases are TGTGCCAGCAGCTTAGCCGGGGGGGAGCAGTACTTC. The gene calls are TRBV11-1 and TRBJ2-7, with 7 positions matching TRBD2. The V segment lost 0 bases and the J segment 7 bases; nucleotides outside the gene matches: 0. The CDR3 covers 12 residues. Per the germline V gene, CDR1 is SGHAT and CDR2 is FQDESV (reference sequence). The variable domain in full, completed from reference TRBV11-1 and TRBJ2-7, reads EAEVAQSPRYKITEKSQAVAFWCDPISGHATLYWYRQILGQGPELLVQFQDESVVDDSQLPKDRFSAERLKGVDSTLKIQPAELGDSAMYLCASSLAGGEQYFGPGTRLTVT.

V usage is TRBV5-1 and J usage is TRBJ2-7; a possible D gene is TRBD1 (6 bases). CDR1 is SGHRS and CDR2 is YFSETQ in the germline V gene. Trimming stripped 0 bases from V and 7 bases from J, with 14 bases between. CDR3 size: 14 residues. The chain's CDR3 is CASSLGAGVREQYF. CDR3 DNA: TGCGCCAGCAGCTTGGGTGCAGGGGTAAGAGAGCAGTACTTC.

The chain uses TRBV2 and TRBJ2-7, with TRBD2 identical over 8 bases. The CDR3 is 14 amino acids. Germline V gene sequence: CDR1 SNHLY, CDR2 FYNNEI. V lost 5 bases to trimming and J lost 1 base; unmatched junction nucleotides: 4. This CDR3 reads CASSTASGSYEQYF. CDR3 nucleotides: TGTGCCAGCAGTACCGCTAGCGGGTCCTACGAGCAGTACTTC.

J is TRBJ2-1 and V is TRBV5-5, with TRBD1 identical over 9 bases. The V segment lost 1 base and the J segment 4 bases; nucleotides outside the gene matches: 3. Germline V lookup: CDR1 SGHKS, CDR2 YYEKEE (reference sequence). The CDR3 extends over 15 amino acids. The CDR3 DNA is TGTGCCAGCAGCTTGACGGGACAGGGATACAATGAGCAGTTCTTC. Its translation: CASSLTGQGYNEQFF.

This clone was detected only a few times. This chain uses TRBV4-2 with TRBJ1-4; D is undetermined. The CDR3 covers 14 residues. V lost 2 bases, J lost 0 bases, and 4 bases lay in between. Germline loops: CDR1 LGHNA, CDR2 YNFKEQ. The CDR3 nucleotides are TGTGCCAGCAGCCAACGGGCAACTAATGAAAAACTGTTTTTT. Its protein is CASSQRATNEKLFF.

This chain uses TRBV7-9 with TRBJ2-1; 7 nucleotides agree with TRBD2. CDR1 and CDR2 (germline): SEHNR, FQNEAQ (reference sequence). V shed 4 bases, J shed 11 bases, and the junction held 5 bases outside the gene matches. The CDR3 has 12 residues. The CDR3 DNA reads TGTGCCAGCAGCTCCGGGGGGACTAAGCAGTTCTTC. It yields the protein CASSSGGTKQFF.

The chain uses TRBV5-6 and TRBJ2-2, with no clear D. CDR3 length equals 16 residues. V gave up 0 bases and J gave up 7 bases, with 16 bases separating them. Per germline, CDR1 SGHDT and CDR2 YYEEEE. The CDR3 region is CASSLVSVYSVGELFF. CDR3 nucleotide sequence: TGTGCCAGCAGCTTGGTTTCCGTATACAGTGTCGGGGAGCTGTTTTTT.

The genes are TRBV27 and TRBJ2-1; weak D call: TRBD2 (6 bases). Germline V gives CDR1 MNHEY, CDR2 SMNVEV (reference sequence). The CDR3 is made up of 13 amino acids. Trimming took off 8 bases at V and 4 bases at J, with 12 bases between the two ends. CDR3 protein: CASRAGGYNEQFF. Written as DNA, the CDR3 is TGTGCCAGCCGAGCGGGTGGGTACAATGAGCAGTTCTTC.

The genes are TRBV28 and TRBJ1-2, with 12 bases matching TRBD1. Trimming took 3 bases from V and 8 from J; bases not matched to a gene: 4. The CDR3 is 14 residues long. Looked up from germline, CDR1 is MDHEN and CDR2 is SYDVKM. The CDR3 region has the DNA TGTGCCAGCAGTTTGGGACAGGGGGCAGGCGGCTACACCTTC. This sequence encodes CASSLGQGAGGYTF.

The chain recombines TRBV6-5 with TRBJ1-2, with D perhaps TRBD1 (6 bases). Germline V gives CDR1 MNHEY, CDR2 SVGAGI. V shed 5 bases and J shed 6 bases, with 13 bases lying between them. CDR3 length: 13 residues. CDR3 amino acids: CASSQQGFDGYTF. Here the CDR3 DNA reads TGTGCCAGCAGTCAACAGGGATTTGATGGCTACACCTTC.

In this sample, this clone turned up once. J is TRBJ2-5 and V is TRBV18, with D hard to call. This CDR3 is built from 14 residues. Per the germline V gene, CDR1 is KGHSH and CDR2 is LQKENI. V was pared by 2 bases and J by 2 bases, with 9 bases between. The CDR3 loop is CASSPSSGQETQYF. CDR3 in DNA: TGTGCCAGCTCACCAAGTTCCGGTCAAGAGACCCAGTACTTC.

This chain uses TRBV28 with TRBJ1-2; 7 nucleotides line up with TRBD1. Germline assignment: CDR1 MDHEN and CDR2 SYDVKM. CDR3 length equals 14 residues. Germline trimming cut 8 bases from V and 5 bases from J; bases unmatched to any gene: 11. The CDR3 nucleotides are TGTGCCAGCGGCTCCGGGACAGATGTTTATGGCTACACCTTC. Encoded protein: CASGSGTDVYGYTF.

This clone was observed once. This chain joins TRBV9 and TRBJ1-4; 7 nucleotides agree with TRBD1. The CDR3 loop spans 16 amino acids. The trim removed 3 bases at V and 4 bases at J, leaving 9 bases unmatched. Per germline, CDR1 SGDLS and CDR2 YYNGEE. CDR3 protein: CASSATEGTVNEKLFF. CDR3 nucleotides: TGTGCCAGCAGCGCTACAGAGGGGACAGTTAATGAAAAACTGTTTTTT. Full variable domain (remainder filled in from reference TRBV9 and TRBJ1-4): DSGVTQTPKHLITATGQRVTLRCSPRSGDLSVYWYQQSLDQGLQFLIQYYNGEERAKGNILERFSAQQFPDLHSELNLSSLELGDSALYFCASSATEGTVNEKLFFGSGTQLSVL.